The clone carrying this T cell receptor beta chain was picked up a small number of times. Its specificity is not known. For the second PCR, which ran for 7 to 11 cycles, a sample-barcoded 5' primer and a J-beta primer mix were used. All samples yielded 3 million or more CDR3-containing paired-end reads. TCRdb reprocessed the 5' RACE reads with MiXCR, giving one entry per CDR3 protein. The sample yields 1.5 million to 2 million distinct CDR3 sequences, roughly 43% seen once. The data derive from a study of blood T cells in healthy people across ages. Whole-study findings and limits: The long-lived group displayed more naive CD4+ cells, plus higher diversity, than the aged donors did.

Germline CDR1 reads SEHNR; CDR2 reads FQNEAQ (reference sequence). The CDR3 sequence is 17 residues long. Deletions cut 5 bases from V and 3 bases from J, with 20 bases between. This sequence joins TRBV7-9 and TRBJ2-1, with D possibly being TRBD2 (6 bases). This clonotype was obtained from a human donor in good health. Sample: blood. The CDR3 DNA sequence: TGTGCCAGCAGCGGCAGGGTTGGCGGGGTCGGCTACAATGAGCAGTTCTTC. It yields the protein CASSGRVGGVGYNEQFF.